The 4 T cell receptor beta chains in this list originate from one sample, sequenced in a study of CD8+CD57+ T cells in acquired aplastic anemia. Profiles of TCR beta VDJ and CDR3 were generated from a genomic DNA template. TCRdb re-called the reads with MiXCR, one entry per CDR3 protein. The sample shows fewer than 200,000 distinct CDR3 sequences, 63% of them seen only once. Sample: sorted CD4+, CD8+, or CD8+CD57+ T cells (not recorded which) from PBMCs. These receptors were taken from a human donor in good health.

V is TRBV6-6 and J is TRBJ1-4; 8 nucleotides line up with TRBD1. V was clipped by 6 bases and J by 9 bases; unmatched bases: 18. This CDR3 has 17 amino acids. The V gene's germline CDR1 is MNHNY and CDR2 SVGAGI (reference sequence). CDR3 nucleotides: TGTGCCAGCAGCCACGGGACAGGCGGCCCGAATGAGAAAAAACTGTTTTTT. This sequence encodes CASSHGTGGPNEKKLFF.

This clonotype has at least ten counts. The chain recombines TRBV9 with TRBJ2-1; the match to TRBD2 covers 11 bases. V gave up 0 bases and J gave up 10 bases; unmatched junction bases: 6. This CDR3 is built from 15 residues. Germline-derived CDR1 and CDR2 are SGDLS and YYNGEE. This CDR3 reads CASSVGDSGGDEQFF. The CDR3 DNA sequence: TGTGCCAGCAGCGTAGGCGATAGCGGGGGGGACGAGCAGTTCTTC.

J is TRBJ1-1 and V is TRBV7-9, with D unresolved. The CDR3 has 11 residues. From germline, CDR1 is SEHNR and CDR2 FQNEAQ (reference sequence). Trimming cost V 5 bases and J 5 bases, with 6 bases left between them. The CDR3 region has the DNA TGTGCCAGCAGCGCCCAAACTGAAGCTTTCTTT. It codes for CASSAQTEAFF.

This clonotype was seen only once. The chain recombines TRBV11-2 with TRBJ2-1; 7 nucleotides agree with TRBD1. The CDR3 is made up of 14 amino acids. Germline assignment: CDR1 SGHAT and CDR2 FQNNGV. J gave up 4 bases and V 5 bases, and 5 bases lay outside the gene matches. CDR3 sequence: CASSPDRLYNEQFF. The CDR3 coding sequence is TGTGCCAGCAGCCCGGACAGGTTGTACAATGAGCAGTTCTTC.